The 28 T cell receptor beta chains below come from one sample, sequenced in a study of read filtering for tumor transcriptome and immune sequencing. Molecular barcoded adaptors covering alpha/delta and beta/gamma chains were used on around 370 ng RNA. One entry per CDR3 protein results from TCRdb running MiXCR on the reads. The sample yields about 57,000 distinct CDR3 sequences, 20% to 25% seen once. The source material was a population of CD138-negative cells sorted from bone marrow. These receptor sequences come from a donor aged 40 or over with multiple myeloma.

In this sample, this clonotype turned up many times. This chain uses TRBV20-1 with TRBJ2-1; 12 bases match TRBD2. CDR3 length equals 16 residues. J was trimmed by 9 bases and V by 7 bases; bases with no gene match: 16. The V gene's germline CDR1 is DFQATT and CDR2 SNEGSKA (reference sequence). CDR3 sequence reads: CSGPPLAGGVRSEQFF. DNA for the CDR3: TGCAGTGGCCCCCCTCTAGCGGGAGGGGTAAGGAGTGAGCAGTTCTTC.

Comment on this clonotype: Germline is not matched at one junction end, which may reflect a read error. This chain joins TRBV20-1 and TRBJ2-2; perhaps TRBD2 as D (5 bases). The CDR3 consists of 13 residues. Germline loops: CDR1 DFQATT, CDR2 SNEGSKA (reference sequence). CDR3 sequence reads: CSARDLIPGKLFF. The CDR3 DNA follows: TGCAGTGCTAGAGATCTAATCCCCGGGAAGCTGTTTTTT.

A word on this clonotype: Lacking the conserved final phenylalanine or tryptophan, this CDR3 likely reflects a read error. The limits of the CDR3 on the DNA are not certain, so only TCRdb's listed CDR3 is given. The J gene is TRBJ2-6, the V gene TRBV5-5; the DNA was not used to check the table's D call, TRBD2. The CDR3 extends over 17 residues, inclusive of both ends. Germline loops: CDR1 SGHKS, CDR2 YYEKEE (reference sequence). The CDR3 here is CASSLVLAGAGANVLSL.

To note about this clonotype: A far larger clone is one base from this, pointing to a likely read error. The genes are TRBV6-5 and TRBJ2-1; 8 bases map to TRBD1. This CDR3 has 13 amino acids. Germline V gene sequence: CDR1 MNHEY, CDR2 SVGAGI. CDR3 in DNA: TGTGCCAGCAGTACCGGGACAGGCAATGAGCAGCTCTTC. Amino acids: CASSTGTGNEQLF.

This clonotype occurred many times. Written as DNA, the CDR3 is TGTGCCAGCAGCCGCGAGCGAACTAATGAAAAACTGTTTTTT. Protein sequence: CASSRERTNEKLFF. This sequence joins TRBV7-9 and TRBJ1-4; no clear D gene. V dropped 5 bases and J dropped 1 base, with 8 bases sitting between them. The CDR3 extends over 14 amino acids. Germline V gene lookup returns CDR1 SEHNR and CDR2 FQNEAQ (reference sequence). Looking up the rest from reference TRBV7-9 and TRBJ1-4 gives the full variable domain: DTGVSQNPRHKITKRGQNVTFRCDPISEHNRLYWYRQTLGQGPEFLTYFQNEAQLEKSRLLSDRFSAERPKGSFSTLEIQRTEQGDSAMYLCASSRERTNEKLFFGSGTQLSVL.

At least ten counts were recorded for this clonotype. The rearrangement uses TRBV28 and TRBJ2-1; D is unresolved. Trimming took 5 bases from V and 8 from J, leaving 16 bases between them. The V gene's germline CDR1 is MDHEN and CDR2 SYDVKM. This CDR3 has 14 residues. The CDR3 nucleotides read TGTGCCAGCAGTCTCCTGGGCCGGTCCGATGAGCAGTTCTTC. It is translated as CASSLLGRSDEQFF.

This clonotype is judged large. The chain links TRBV7-9 to TRBJ2-2, with TRBD2 matching 9 bases. Germline assignment: CDR1 SEHNR and CDR2 FQNEAQ (reference sequence). V was pared by 5 bases and J by 6 bases, with 13 bases of the junction left unmatched. The CDR3 sequence is 17 residues long. CDR3 bases: TGTGCCAGCAGCCCGGCGGGGGGGGCCGTACTCTCCGGGGAGCTGTTTTTT. It codes for CASSPAGGAVLSGELFF.

On this clonotype itself: A much bigger clone sits one base away, suggesting this may be a read error. The chain recombines TRBV2 with TRBJ2-1; 10 nucleotides align to TRBD1. The germline V gene has CDR1 SNHLY and CDR2 FYNNEI. The CDR3 consists of 14 residues. The CDR3 DNA reads TGTGCCAGCAGTGAGGGACAGGGGAGCAATGAGCAGCTCTTC. It translates to CASSEGQGSNEQLF.

There are many counts of this clonotype. This chain uses TRBV29-1 with TRBJ2-5; 13 bases are a match to TRBD2. Trimming removed 7 bases from V and 0 bases from J; junction bases left unmatched: 5. Germline-derived CDR1 and CDR2 are SQVTM and ANQGSEA. The CDR3 has 15 residues. The CDR3 reads CSAWTSGGNQETQYF. CDR3 coding DNA: TGCAGCGCTTGGACTAGCGGGGGAAACCAAGAGACCCAGTACTTC.

Turning to this clonotype: This sequence may be a read error, since a much larger clone differs from it by one base. The genes are TRBV20-1 and TRBJ2-1; 12 bases line up with TRBD2. The germline V gene encodes CDR1 DFQATT and CDR2 SNEGSKA (reference sequence). There are 17 residues in the CDR3. For the CDR3, the DNA is TGCATTGCTAGAGATAGTGGACTAGCGGGGAATTACAATGAGCAGTTCTTC. Amino acid sequence: CIARDSGLAGNYNEQFF.

This clonotype was found many times. The rearrangement links TRBV4-1 to TRBJ2-1; TRBD2 aligns across 9 bases. Germline V gene lookup returns CDR1 MGHRA and CDR2 YSYEKL. With V trimmed by 4 bases and J by 6 bases, 1 base remained unmatched. The CDR3 length is 13 residues. DNA for the CDR3: TGCGCCAGCAGCCTAGCGGGAGCCAATGAGCAGTTCTTC. It encodes CASSLAGANEQFF.

Of note for this clonotype: This may stem from a read error, because a much larger clone lies one nucleotide away. The CDR3 does not close with the conserved phenylalanine or tryptophan, likely indicating a read error. The CDR3 region is CSARRTVNTEAFS. CDR3 nucleotides: TGCAGTGCTAGACGGACAGTGAACACTGAAGCTTTCTCT. This chain links TRBV20-1 with TRBJ1-1; a weak D match, TRBD1 (6 bases). There are 13 residues in the CDR3. Germline CDR1 is DFQATT and CDR2 is SNEGSKA (reference sequence). V lost 2 bases to trimming and J lost 0 bases, with 7 bases between them.

The genes are TRBV7-9 and TRBJ2-3, with 9 nucleotides matching TRBD1. The CDR3 extends over 17 amino acids. V lost 5 bases and J lost 2; bases outside the gene matches: 11. Germline lookup yields CDR1 SEHNR and CDR2 FQNEAQ (reference sequence). The CDR3 bases are TGTGCCAGCAGCCCAGACGCCGGGACAGGGTTCACAGATACGCAGTATTTT. Translated, it gives CASSPDAGTGFTDTQYF.

Concerning this clonotype: One end of the junction does not line up with germline, which may come from a read error. The V call is TRBV12-3 or TRBV12-4, the J call TRBJ2-1, with D perhaps matching TRBD2 (6 bases). The CDR3 extends over 15 amino acids. CDR3 region: CASSQGLRGYNEQLF. The CDR3 DNA sequence: TGCGCCAGCAGTCAGGGACTCAGAGGGTACAATGAGCAGCTCTTC.

Only a few counts were recorded for this clonotype. A read error is possible here, since a much larger clone lies one base away. The chain recombines TRBV3-1 with TRBJ2-7, with no clear D. The CDR3 has 15 amino acids. Germline CDR1 LGHDT, CDR2 YNNKEL (reference sequence). The CDR3 loop reads CAGSQDAHHTYEQYF. The CDR3, as DNA: TGTGCCGGCAGCCAAGATGCACATCATACCTACGAGCAGTACTTC.

In its sample, this clonotype was seen many times. This chain links TRBV10-3 with TRBJ2-6; maybe TRBD1 (6 bases). CDR1 ENHRY and CDR2 SYGVKD come from the germline V gene. V lost 4 bases and J lost 0, with 13 bases in between. The CDR3 runs 17 residues. The chain's CDR3 is CAISGGQEDSGANVLTF. The DNA for the CDR3 is TGTGCCATCAGTGGGGGACAAGAAGACTCTGGGGCCAACGTCCTGACTTTC.

This clonotype was seen repeatedly, ten times or more. J is TRBJ2-2 and V is TRBV12-3 or TRBV12-4; the D is unclear. The CDR3 sequence is 15 residues long. With 2 bases removed from V and 0 bases from J, the gap between germline ends came to 7 bases. CDR3 sequence reads: CASSLPGTNTGELFF. The CDR3 region has the DNA TGTGCCAGCAGTTTACCAGGAACGAACACCGGGGAGCTGTTTTTT.

Worth noting for this clonotype: A much larger clonotype is one base distant, so this may be a read error. This chain connects TRBV4-1 to TRBJ2-4; a possible D gene is TRBD1 (6 bases). This CDR3 is 17 amino acids long. The germline CDR1 and CDR2 sequences are MGHRA and YSYEKL. This chain's CDR3 is CASSQVRSLGAKSIQYF. The CDR3, as DNA: TGCGCCAGCAGCCAAGTACGGAGTTTGGGGGCCAAAAGCATTCAGTACTTC.

The J gene is TRBJ2-3, the V gene TRBV28; D ambiguous. V lost 6 bases to trimming and J lost 0 bases, with 16 bases between them. The CDR3 sequence is 16 residues long. From germline, CDR1 is MDHEN and CDR2 SYDVKM. The CDR3 nucleotides read TGTGCCAGCAGCCAGAGGTCCGGCGGTAGCACAGATACGCAGTATTTT. It translates to CASSQRSGGSTDTQYF.

This clonotype was observed at least ten times. This chain links TRBV9 with TRBJ2-2, with 7 bases aligning to TRBD1. The CDR3 length is 16 residues. The trim removed 0 bases at V and 4 bases at J, leaving 6 bases unmatched. Germline V gene data show CDR1 as SGDLS and CDR2 as YYNGEE. CDR3 loop: CASSVGGGVLTGELFF. For the CDR3, the DNA is TGTGCCAGCAGCGTAGGAGGGGGCGTACTCACCGGGGAGCTGTTTTTT.

In this sample, this clonotype turned up many times. This chain joins TRBV20-1 and TRBJ2-7; D is unclear. Per the germline V gene, CDR1 is DFQATT and CDR2 is SNEGSKA (reference sequence). The CDR3 has 12 residues. V was shortened by 3 bases and J by 3 bases, with 9 bases between the two germline ends. The CDR3 DNA reads as TGCAGTGCTAGCGGGCAGATCTACGAGCAGTACTTC. This sequence encodes CSASGQIYEQYF.

The chain carries TRBV5-4 and TRBJ2-1; possible D gene TRBD2, 6 bases. Deletions cut 5 bases from V and 9 bases from J, with 15 bases between. This CDR3 has 13 amino acids. Germline loops: CDR1 SGHNT, CDR2 YYREEE (reference sequence). The CDR3 DNA sequence: TGTGCCAGCAGTTCCCTGGGGGGTTCTGAGCAGTTCTTC. As protein: CASSSLGGSEQFF.

Note on this clonotype: A much larger clone differs from this one at a single base, so this may be a read error. The rearrangement joins TRBV27 to TRBJ2-2; 12 bases fit TRBD2. CDR1 is MNHEY and CDR2 is SMNVEV in the germline V gene (reference sequence). The CDR3 is made up of 15 amino acids. The V gene end was trimmed by 9 bases and the J gene end by 6 bases; junction bases not matched to a gene: 8. The DNA of the CDR3 is TGTGCCAGTTTCCGGACTAGCGGGGAATCCGGGGAGCTGTTTTTT. It codes for CASFRTSGESGELFF.

This clonotype was seen ten or more times. CDR3 DNA sequence: TGCAGTGCTAGAGGGCTATTAGACAATGAGCAGTTCTTC. This encodes CSARGLLDNEQFF. J is TRBJ2-1 and V is TRBV20-1; D gene ambiguous. Germline lookup yields CDR1 DFQATT and CDR2 SNEGSKA (reference sequence). The CDR3 contains 13 residues. Trimming pared 1 base from V and 5 bases from J, leaving 9 bases between.

This clonotype was counted ten times or more. V gene TRBV14 combines with J gene TRBJ2-2; the D gene is possibly TRBD2 (5 bases). Trimming took off 0 bases at V and 3 bases at J, with 8 bases between the two ends. Germline CDR1 is SGHDN and CDR2 is FVKESK. The CDR3 has 15 amino acids. CDR3 region: CASSQDRGYTGELFF. Written as DNA, the CDR3 is TGTGCCAGCAGCCAAGATCGCGGGTACACCGGGGAGCTGTTTTTT.

This clonotype was seen many times. The rearrangement links TRBV5-4 to TRBJ2-3, with TRBD2 matching 12 bases. Germline CDR1 SGHNT, CDR2 YYREEE (reference sequence). The trim removed 3 bases at V and 6 bases at J, leaving 8 bases unmatched. The CDR3 covers 16 residues. In DNA, the CDR3 is TGTGCCAGCAGCTCGCCTAGCGGGAGGGCCGGGGATACGCAGTATTTT. Translated, it gives CASSSPSGRAGDTQYF.

This clonotype came up many times. V usage is TRBV24-1 and J usage is TRBJ2-2; 7 nucleotides match TRBD1. The CDR3 length is 21 residues. Germline V gene sequence: CDR1 KGHDR, CDR2 SFDVKD. Trimming removed 4 bases from V and 0 bases from J; junction bases left unmatched: 19. The CDR3 loop is CATSELPGTASGGSNTGELFF. CDR3 DNA sequence: TGTGCCACCAGTGAGTTGCCGGGGACAGCCTCAGGGGGATCGAACACCGGGGAGCTGTTTTTT.

A word on this clonotype: The conserved phenylalanine or tryptophan normally closing the CDR3 is absent here, so this likely arose from a read error. The chain has TRBV12-3 or TRBV12-4 and TRBJ2-7; D is possibly TRBD1 or TRBD2 (5 bases each). The CDR3 is made up of 15 amino acids. With 4 bases removed from V and 2 bases from J, the gap between germline ends came to 15 bases. The CDR3 region is CASSSVRDGTYEQYP. CDR3 in DNA: TGTGCCAGCAGTTCCGTCCGGGACGGTACCTACGAGCAGTACCCC.